The entry below describes one T cell receptor (beta chain). Its specificity is not known. The data originate from a study of T cell repertoires in cytomegalovirus infection. Study information: Indications of both CMV infection and matching HLA type were provided by public TCR beta signatures.

Trimming removed 6 bases at V and 2 bases at J, with 11 bases between. The length of the CDR3 is 14 residues. Study-wide points: The response measured ex vivo was dominated by TCR beta clonotypes (HLA-C-restricted and CMV-specific).

Each CDR3 protein gets one entry after TCRdb re-called the reads with MiXCR. The table has some 680,000 distinct CDR3 sequences, 35% to 45% seen once; the top ten hold roughly 2.9%. The TCR was taken from a human donor in good health (CMV status not recorded). Some clones in this sample may be carry-over from other donors' samples. V gene TRBV12-3 or TRBV12-4 combines with J gene TRBJ1-5; perhaps TRBD1 as D (6 bases). Sequenced sample: PBMCs. The DNA of the CDR3 is TGTGCCAGCAGCCACAGGGCAGGCAATCAGCCCCAGCATTTT. It translates to CASSHRAGNQPQHF.